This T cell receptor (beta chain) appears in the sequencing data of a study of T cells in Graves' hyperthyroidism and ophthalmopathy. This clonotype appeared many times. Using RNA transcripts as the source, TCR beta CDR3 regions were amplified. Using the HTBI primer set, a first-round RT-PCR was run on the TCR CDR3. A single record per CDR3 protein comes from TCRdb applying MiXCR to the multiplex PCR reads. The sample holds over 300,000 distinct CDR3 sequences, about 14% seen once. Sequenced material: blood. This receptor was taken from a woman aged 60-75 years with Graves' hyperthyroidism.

CDR3 in DNA: TGTGCCATCAGTGAGTCTCAGACAGGGCGGGAGACCCAGTACTTC. This sequence encodes CAISESQTGRETQYF. This chain links TRBV10-3 with TRBJ2-5; 7 nucleotides align to TRBD1. There are 15 residues in the CDR3. Per germline, CDR1 ENHRY and CDR2 SYGVKD. V lost 0 bases to trimming and J lost 5 bases; unmatched junction nucleotides: 6.